This entry lists 21 T cell receptor beta chains sequenced from one sample in a study of CD8 T cells in ankylosing spondylitis. A single record per CDR3 protein comes from TCRdb applying MiXCR to the 5' RACE reads. This sample has more than 25,000 distinct CDR3 sequences, with around 14% found just once. Sequencing was done on a sample of blood. These receptors came from a male donor with ankylosing spondylitis or in good health (not recorded which).

The genes are TRBV4-2 and TRBJ2-2; D is unresolved. The V end was cut by 0 bases, the J end by 4 bases, with 15 bases between. The CDR3 length is 17 residues. Germline V CDR1 and CDR2: LGHNA, YNFKEQ. The CDR3 loop reads CASSQDTATVGTGELFF. The CDR3 nucleotides read TGTGCCAGCAGCCAAGATACTGCCACGGTGGGCACCGGGGAGCTGTTTTTT.

This clonotype showed up just a few times. V usage is TRBV4-3 and J usage is TRBJ2-3; D call uncertain. The germline gives CDR1 LGHNA, CDR2 YSLEER. The CDR3 covers 14 residues. V was trimmed by 1 base and J by 0 bases, leaving 5 bases between them. CDR3 nucleotide sequence: TGCGCCAGCAGCCAAGTGTCTAGCACAGATACGCAGTATTTT. Translated, it gives CASSQVSSTDTQYF.

The chain combines TRBV5-1 with TRBJ1-1; no definite D call. The germline V gene encodes CDR1 SGHRS and CDR2 YFSETQ. Trimming shortened V by 3 bases and J by 6 bases, and 18 bases separated the two germline ends. There are 15 residues in the CDR3. The CDR3 DNA follows: TGCGCCAGCAGCTGGTTAGGACGGCCTCTGGCTGAAGCTTTCTTT. Its translation: CASSWLGRPLAEAFF.

This clonotype was recorded many times. The chain combines TRBV5-1 with TRBJ2-1; D is perhaps TRBD1 or TRBD2 (5 bases each). The CDR3 contains 15 residues. The V and J ends lost 2 bases and 4 bases respectively, with 13 bases between them. The V gene's germline CDR1 is SGHRS and CDR2 YFSETQ. CDR3 bases: TGCGCCAGCAGCTTCCAAGAGGGGTCTTACAATGAGCAGTTCTTC. Translation: CASSFQEGSYNEQFF.

CDR3 nucleotides: TGCGCCAGCAGCTTTGGCGGGAGGGCCATAGATACGCAGTATTTT. Protein: CASSFGGRAIDTQYF. The V gene is TRBV5-1, the J gene TRBJ2-3; 9 nucleotides line up with TRBD2. Germline V lookup: CDR1 SGHRS, CDR2 YFSETQ. The trim removed 2 bases at V and 5 bases at J, leaving 6 bases unmatched. The CDR3 loop spans 15 amino acids.

There are a few counts of this clonotype. The chain combines TRBV5-1 with TRBJ2-1; D is perhaps TRBD2 (5 bases). CDR1 and CDR2 (germline): SGHRS, YFSETQ. This CDR3 has 14 residues. Deletions cut 5 bases from V and 7 bases from J, with 16 bases between. Here the CDR3 DNA reads TGCGCCAGCAGTGAGGGATCCCTGGGGAATGAGCAGTTCTTC. Protein sequence: CASSEGSLGNEQFF. Full variable domain (remainder filled in from reference TRBV5-1 and TRBJ2-1): KAGVTQTPRYLIKTRGQQVTLSCSPISGHRSVSWYQQTPGQGLQFLFEYFSETQRNKGNFPGRFSGRQFSNSRSEMNVSTLELGDSALYLCASSEGSLGNEQFFGPGTRLTVL.

The J gene is TRBJ2-1, the V gene TRBV5-1; D gene unclear. V was cut by 0 bases and J by 8 bases, with 9 bases left in between. The germline V gene has CDR1 SGHRS and CDR2 YFSETQ. The CDR3 runs 13 residues. The chain's CDR3 is CASSLARNDEQFF. The CDR3, as DNA: TGCGCCAGCAGCTTGGCTCGGAACGATGAGCAGTTCTTC.

This rearrangement joins TRBV28 to TRBJ1-6; no clear D. The CDR3 covers 14 residues. V was cut by 5 bases and J by 7 bases, with 12 bases left in between. CDR1 and CDR2 (germline): MDHEN, SYDVKM. CDR3 sequence (DNA): TGTGCCAGCAGTCTCTCGGGCCAGAATTCACCCCTCCACTTT. Protein sequence: CASSLSGQNSPLHF. The complete variable domain, with remaining parts taken from reference TRBV28 and TRBJ1-6, reads DVKVTQSSRYLVKRTGEKVFLECVQDMDHENMFWYRQDPGLGLRLIYFSYDVKMKEKGDIPEGYSVSREKKERFSLILESASTNQTSMYLCASSLSGQNSPLHFGNGTRLTVT.

This clonotype was counted a few times. The V gene is TRBV12-3 or TRBV12-4, the J gene TRBJ2-1; either TRBD1 or TRBD2 may supply D (5 bases each). Between the trimmed V and J ends, which lost 7 bases and 0 bases, there was a span of 10 bases. The CDR3 contains 14 residues. CDR3 region: CASTPGPSYNEQFF. The DNA of the CDR3 is TGTGCCAGCACCCCGGGACCCTCCTACAATGAGCAGTTCTTC.

This clonotype occurred a few times. J is TRBJ2-7 and V is TRBV21-1; TRBD2 is taken as the D call from the table, unchecked against the DNA. TRBV21-1 has pseudogene status. The CDR3 covers 17 residues. The CDR3 bases are TGTGCCAGCAGCAAAGAGGATGGGAGACGGTACTCCTACGAGCAGTACGTC. As protein: CASSKEDGRRYSYEQYV.

This clonotype was counted a few times. In nucleotides, the CDR3 is TGCGCCAGCAGCCAAGTGAGCAGGGGGCTCTCCAAAAACATTCAGTACTTC. Its protein product is CASSQVSRGLSKNIQYF. The chain has TRBV4-3 and TRBJ2-4, with TRBD1 matching over 8 bases. Germline-derived CDR1 and CDR2 are LGHNA and YSLEER. V lost 1 base to trimming and J lost 2 bases; unmatched junction nucleotides: 7. This CDR3 has 17 amino acids.

This clonotype has just a few counts. The gene calls are TRBV4-1 and TRBJ2-5; D remains ambiguous. CDR3 length: 13 residues. The germline V and J ends were trimmed by 5 bases and 2 bases, with 9 bases remaining between them. CDR1 is MGHRA and CDR2 is YSYEKL in the germline V gene. CDR3 DNA: TGCGCCAGCAGCTCTGGGATTCAAGAGACCCAGTACTTC. Its translation is CASSSGIQETQYF.

In nucleotides, the CDR3 is TGCAGCGTTCCTTTGGACAGCTTTTACAATGAGCAGTTCTTC. Translating it yields CSVPLDSFYNEQFF. J is TRBJ2-1 and V is TRBV29-1; possibly TRBD1 for D (6 bases). Trimming took off 5 bases at V and 4 bases at J, with 15 bases between the two ends. CDR1 SQVTM and CDR2 ANQGSEA come from the germline V gene. The CDR3 is 14 amino acids.

This clonotype was recorded a few times. The chain couples TRBV7-2 to TRBJ2-3, with 10 bases aligning to TRBD2. From germline, CDR1 is SGHTA and CDR2 FQGNSA. V shed 5 bases, J shed 0 bases, and the junction held 2 bases outside the gene matches. This CDR3 region has 15 residues. CDR3 region: CASSPTSGSTDTQYF. The CDR3 DNA is TGTGCCAGCAGCCCGACTAGCGGGAGCACAGATACGCAGTATTTT. The whole variable domain, filled in from reference TRBV7-2 and TRBJ2-3, reads GAGVSQSPSNKVTEKGKDVELRCDPISGHTALYWYRQSLGQGLEFLIYFQGNSAPDKSGLPSDRFSAERTGGSVSTLTIQRTQQEDSAVYLCASSPTSGSTDTQYFGPGTRLTVL.

The CDR3 DNA reads TGTGCCAGCAGCCCTGGTTTCCCCAATGAGCAGTTCTTC. Protein: CASSPGFPNEQFF. The rearrangement uses TRBV6-2 or TRBV6-3 and TRBJ2-1; the D is unclear. CDR1 is MNHEY, CDR2 SVGEGT, per germline. This CDR3 contains 13 residues. Trimming stripped 6 bases from V and 6 bases from J, with 12 bases between.

This clonotype was observed a handful of times. V and J are TRBV29-1 and TRBJ1-4; D ambiguous. This CDR3 is built from 15 residues. Trimming cost V 5 bases and J 0 bases, with 13 bases left between them. CDR1 and CDR2 from the germline V gene are SQVTM and ANQGSEA. CDR3 coding DNA: TGCAGCGTTATTAAAGACGGGACAACTAATGAAAAACTGTTTTTT. Amino acid sequence: CSVIKDGTTNEKLFF.

The chain uses TRBV18 and TRBJ2-2, with 8 bases lining up with TRBD2. With 0 bases clipped from V and 5 bases from J, the junction kept 5 bases outside the gene matches. The germline V gene encodes CDR1 KGHSH and CDR2 LQKENI. The length of the CDR3 is 16 residues. CDR3 region: CASSPPWSSGTGELFF. Here the CDR3 DNA reads TGTGCCAGCTCACCACCGTGGTCTAGCGGGACCGGGGAGCTGTTTTTT.

There are a few counts of this clonotype. The rearrangement uses TRBV9 and TRBJ2-5; perhaps TRBD1 as D (5 bases). Germline loops: CDR1 SGDLS, CDR2 YYNGEE. Trimming cost V 4 bases and J 5 bases, with 12 bases left between them. This CDR3 has 13 amino acids. CDR3 sequence (DNA): TGTGCCAGCAGCCCCCAGGGATGGGAGACCCAGTACTTC. It is translated as CASSPQGWETQYF. The complete variable domain, with remaining parts taken from reference TRBV9 and TRBJ2-5, reads DSGVTQTPKHLITATGQRVTLRCSPRSGDLSVYWYQQSLDQGLQFLIQYYNGEERAKGNILERFSAQQFPDLHSELNLSSLELGDSALYFCASSPQGWETQYFGPGTRLLVL.

The chain recombines TRBV10-3 with TRBJ1-6; possible D gene TRBD1, 6 bases. Germline assignment: CDR1 ENHRY and CDR2 SYGVKD. This CDR3 has 12 residues. The V end was cut by 8 bases, the J end by 17 bases, with 19 bases between. CDR3 sequence reads: CAIGEGGTAFHF. In nucleotides, the CDR3 is TGTGCCATCGGAGAGGGGGGTACAGCCTTCCACTTT.

As to this clonotype: Relative to the germline gene, one junction end is altered; a read error may explain this. CDR3 in DNA: TGCGCCAGCAGTTTTACGGCGGGGGGCAACACCGGGGAGCTGTTTTTT. Protein sequence: CASSFTAGGNTGELFF. This chain uses TRBV12-3 or TRBV12-4 with TRBJ2-2, with 8 nucleotides matching TRBD2. CDR3 length: 16 residues.

The rearrangement joins TRBV9 to TRBJ2-2, with 11 bases identical to TRBD1. V shed 5 bases and J 1 base; nucleotides not matched to a gene: 1. This CDR3 comprises 15 residues. The germline V gene has CDR1 SGDLS and CDR2 YYNGEE. CDR3: CASRGQGGNTGELFF. Here the CDR3 DNA reads TGTGCCAGCAGGGGACAGGGGGGGAACACCGGGGAGCTGTTTTTT.